These T cell receptor beta chains were read from a single sample in a study of blood T cells in healthy people across ages. Each CDR3 protein gets one entry after TCRdb re-called the 5' RACE reads with MiXCR. The data show about 1.1 million distinct CDR3 sequences, 35% to 45% seen once. Sequencing was performed on blood. These receptors all stem from a young man in good health. Each CDR3 is given with its conserved first and last residue. A D gene is named only where the DNA matches it firmly. The size of a clone is reported for some rows only, either as once, few or many, or as a class for expanded clones.

clone_size	d_call	v_call	j_call	cdr3_aa	cdr3_nt
few	NA	TRBV4-1	TRBJ1-1	CASSLSNQGLAEAFF	TGCGCCAGCAGCCTATCAAATCAGGGTTTAGCTGAAGCTTTCTTT
NA	NA	TRBV20-1	TRBJ2-3	CSARGPLPSRESTDTQYF	TGCAGTGCTAGAGGTCCCCTCCCATCCAGAGAAAGCACAGATACGCAGTATTTT
NA	NA	TRBV12-3/TRBV12-4	TRBJ1-3	CASSQPQGYSGNTIYF	TGTGCCAGCAGTCAGCCACAGGGCTACTCTGGAAACACCATATATTTT
few	NA	TRBV20-1	TRBJ1-4	CSARNQGPTKEKLFF	TGCAGTGCCCGTAATCAAGGCCCCACGAAGGAAAAACTGTTTTTT
NA	NA	TRBV28	TRBJ1-5	CASSFVAPSNQPQHF	TGTGCCAGCAGTTTTGTGGCACCAAGCAATCAGCCCCAGCATTTT
NA	NA	TRBV12-3/TRBV12-4	TRBJ2-5	CASSRGLDQETQYF	TGTGCCAGCAGTCGCGGCCTGGATCAAGAGACCCAGTACTTC
few	NA	TRBV3-1	TRBJ2-7	CASSQSWHFSYNEQYF	TGTGCCAGTAGCCAATCGTGGCACTTCTCCTACAATGAGCAGTACTTC
NA	NA	TRBV3-1	TRBJ1-2	CASSQRGRSIYGYTF	TGTGCCAGCAGCCAGAGAGGCAGGTCCATTTATGGCTACACCTTC
NA	NA	TRBV20-1	TRBJ1-5	CSANVGRGNQPQHF	TGCAGTGCTAACGTGGGTCGGGGCAATCAGCCCCAGCATTTT
few	NA	TRBV28	TRBJ1-5	CATGYDNQPQHF	TGTGCCACAGGGTATGACAATCAGCCCCAGCATTTT
NA	NA	TRBV21-1	TRBJ2-7	CASSVCLGSYEQYF	TGTGCCAGTAGCGTATGTCTAGGCTCCTACGAGCAGTACTTC
NA	NA	TRBV4-3	TRBJ1-1	CASSQEGVLDSHTINTEAFF	TGCGCCAGCAGCCAAGAGGGAGTCCTGGACAGCCACACAATAAACACTGAAGCTTTCTTT
few	NA	TRBV13	TRBJ1-1	CASSRGQGTNTEAFF	TGTGCCAGCAGTCGGGGGCAGGGAACGAACACTGAAGCTTTCTTT
NA	NA	TRBV20-1	TRBJ1-1	CSARWADTEAFF	TGCAGTGCTAGATGGGCGGACACTGAAGCTTTCTTT
NA	NA	TRBV4-2	TRBJ2-5	CASSQGRSQETQYF	TGTGCCAGCAGCCAAGGGCGCAGTCAAGAGACCCAGTACTTC
once	NA	TRBV20-1	TRBJ1-1	CSARSPADGGIGGTEAFF	TGCAGTGCTCGCTCCCCTGCGGATGGGGGTATTGGCGGCACTGAAGCTTTCTTT
NA	TRBD1	TRBV6-5	TRBJ2-2	CASKLGGWDPGELFF	TGTGCCAGCAAGTTAGGGGGCTGGGACCCCGGGGAGCTGTTTTTT
NA	NA	TRBV10-3	TRBJ2-5	CAISDFDEQYF	TGTGCCATCAGTGACTTCGATGAGCAGTACTTC
NA	NA	TRBV2	TRBJ1-2	CASRRRGPENYGYTF	TGTGCCAGCAGGCGCCGGGGGCCCGAAAACTATGGCTACACCTTC
few	NA	TRBV9	TRBJ1-1	CASTQVNTEAFF	TGTGCCAGCACGCAAGTGAACACTGAAGCTTTCTTT